This is a list of T cell receptor beta chains from one sample in a study of Ad26.COV2.S vaccination and SARS-CoV-2 variants. Measured with immunoSEQ multiplex PCR; TCRdb has only the in-frame clones, and not every one. The sample holds 350,000 to 500,000 clones, less than 95% seen once. The sample consisted of peripheral blood, taken in a trial of Ad26.COV2.S vaccine versus placebo. The source is a person between 18 and 59 years old who received the Ad26.COV2.S COVID-19 vaccine or a placebo. CDR3s include the opening cysteine and the closing phenylalanine or tryptophan. D genes are given only for firm matches. Size is stated for part of the rows, as once, few or many counts, or as a class when the clone is expanded.

j_gene: TRBJ1-1; abundance: .; v_gene: TRBV11-2; d_gene: TRBD1; len: 15; CDR3nt: TGTGCCAGCAGCTTATTAGGGGGCCTGAACACTGAAGCTTTCTTT; CDR3aa: CASSLLGGLNTEAFF
j_gene: TRBJ1-1; abundance: .; v_gene: TRBV27; d_gene: TRBD1; len: 15; CDR3nt: TGTGCCAGCGACAGTTCCGGGACAGGGAACACTGAAGCTTTCTTT; CDR3aa: CASDSSGTGNTEAFF
j_gene: TRBJ2-2; abundance: .; v_gene: TRBV5-5; d_gene: TRBD2; len: 15; CDR3nt: TGTGCCAGCAGCTGGAGACTAGCGGGAGGCGGGGAGCTGTTTTTT; CDR3aa: CASSWRLAGGGELFF
j_gene: TRBJ2-7; abundance: .; v_gene: TRBV7-9; d_gene: TRBD1; len: 15; CDR3nt: TGTGCCAGCAGCTTAGGGACAGGGCAAGTCTACGAGCAGTACTTC; CDR3aa: CASSLGTGQVYEQYF
j_gene: TRBJ2-5; abundance: once; v_gene: TRBV6-5; d_gene: TRBD1; len: 15; CDR3nt: TGTGCCAGCAGTTGGGACAGTGGGGGCGTTGGGACCCAGTACTTC; CDR3aa: CASSWDSGGVGTQYF
j_gene: TRBJ2-7; abundance: .; v_gene: TRBV9; d_gene: .; len: 14; CDR3nt: TGTGCCAGCAGCTCCGGGGACAACTCCTACGAGCAGTACTTC; CDR3aa: CASSSGDNSYEQYF
j_gene: TRBJ1-1; abundance: .; v_gene: TRBV7-9; d_gene: TRBD1; len: 14; CDR3nt: TGTGCCAGCAGCTTATGGGACAGGAACACTGAAGCTTTCTTT; CDR3aa: CASSLWDRNTEAFF
j_gene: TRBJ1-6; abundance: .; v_gene: TRBV29-1; d_gene: .; len: 13; CDR3nt: TGCAGCGCCCAACAGGCTCTAGGGGCACCCCTCCACTTT; CDR3aa: CSAQQALGAPLHF
j_gene: TRBJ2-7; abundance: .; v_gene: TRBV24-1; d_gene: TRBD1; len: 13; CDR3nt: TGTGCCACCAGTGATTGGACAGGGATCGAGCAGTACTTC; CDR3aa: CATSDWTGIEQYF
j_gene: TRBJ1-6; abundance: once; v_gene: TRBV12-3/TRBV12-4; d_gene: .; len: 13; CDR3nt: TGTGCCAGCAGACCATACAGAGATTCACCCCTCCACTTT; CDR3aa: CASRPYRDSPLHF
j_gene: TRBJ1-1; abundance: few; v_gene: TRBV7-2; d_gene: .; len: 14; CDR3nt: TGTGCCAGCAGCTCCCAGGGTTGGAACACTGAAGCTTTCTTT; CDR3aa: CASSSQGWNTEAFF
j_gene: TRBJ1-1; abundance: .; v_gene: TRBV9; d_gene: .; len: 13; CDR3nt: TGTGCCAGCAGCCCACGGACCCTCCAGGAAGCTTTCTTT; CDR3aa: CASSPRTLQEAFF
j_gene: TRBJ2-4; abundance: .; v_gene: TRBV9; d_gene: .; len: 14; CDR3nt: TGTGCCAGCAGCGGAGATTTAGCCAAAAACATTCAGTACTTC; CDR3aa: CASSGDLAKNIQYF
j_gene: TRBJ2-7; abundance: few; v_gene: TRBV27; d_gene: .; len: 15; CDR3nt: TGTGCCAGCTCACACCTGAAGGGACAATCCTACGAGCAGTACTTC; CDR3aa: CASSHLKGQSYEQYF
j_gene: TRBJ2-1; abundance: .; v_gene: TRBV27; d_gene: TRBD2; len: 15; CDR3nt: TGTGCCAGCAGTTTATCGGCTAGCGGGAGGAATGAGCAGTTCTTC; CDR3aa: CASSLSASGRNEQFF
j_gene: TRBJ2-6; abundance: once; v_gene: TRBV6-2/TRBV6-3; d_gene: TRBD1; len: 18; CDR3nt: TGTGCCAGCAGTTACTCTGGGACAGGGGTATTTGGGGCCAACGTCCTGACTTTC; CDR3aa: CASSYSGTGVFGANVLTF
j_gene: TRBJ2-7; abundance: .; v_gene: TRBV18; d_gene: .; len: 12; CDR3nt: TGTGCCAGCTCATCCGTATCCTACGAGCAGTACTTC; CDR3aa: CASSSVSYEQYF
j_gene: TRBJ1-5; abundance: .; v_gene: TRBV6-2/TRBV6-3; d_gene: .; len: 16; CDR3nt: TGTGCCAGCAGTTACAACTTGCGGGTTAGCAATCAGCCCCAGCATTTT; CDR3aa: CASSYNLRVSNQPQHF
j_gene: TRBJ2-1; abundance: .; v_gene: TRBV12-3/TRBV12-4; d_gene: TRBD2; len: 13; CDR3nt: TGTGCCAGCAGCTATGTAGCGGGAAATGAGCAGTTCTTC; CDR3aa: CASSYVAGNEQFF
j_gene: TRBJ1-1; abundance: .; v_gene: TRBV19; d_gene: .; len: 19; CDR3nt: TGTGCCAGTAGTATGGTCGGCGGGTCAAGAACTTGGGGGAACACTGAAGCTTTCTTT; CDR3aa: CASSMVGGSRTWGNTEAFF
j_gene: TRBJ1-2; abundance: .; v_gene: TRBV12-3/TRBV12-4; d_gene: .; len: 12; CDR3nt: TGTGCCAGCAGTTCTATAGGGGCTGGCTACACCTTC; CDR3aa: CASSSIGAGYTF
j_gene: TRBJ1-1; abundance: .; v_gene: TRBV7-8; d_gene: .; len: 14; CDR3nt: TGTGCCAGCAGCTTGGTCCAGACGAACACTGAAGCTTTCTTT; CDR3aa: CASSLVQTNTEAFF
j_gene: TRBJ2-3; abundance: .; v_gene: TRBV9; d_gene: TRBD2; len: 16; CDR3nt: TGTGCCAGCAGCGAGTTAGGGGCGGGAGGAGCAGATACGCAGTATTTT; CDR3aa: CASSELGAGGADTQYF
j_gene: TRBJ2-7; abundance: few; v_gene: TRBV4-1; d_gene: .; len: 15; CDR3nt: TGCGCCAGCAGCCCCCAGCCCGGGGGCTCCTACGAGCAGTACTTC; CDR3aa: CASSPQPGGSYEQYF